Presented here are 32 T cell receptor beta chains from one specimen sequenced in a study of T cell responses to AZD1222 COVID-19 vaccine. Sequencing used immunoSEQ multiplex PCR; TCRdb keeps in-frame clones, though not all of them. The profile shows about 99,000 clones, 70% to 90% of them singletons. The sequencing used peripheral blood, collected on day 0 of AZD1222 vaccination. These receptors were obtained from an adult in good health.

The chain links TRBV5-5 to TRBJ2-3; tentatively, D is TRBD1 or TRBD2 (6 bases each). Germline CDR1 SGHKS, CDR2 YYEKEE (reference sequence). The CDR3 runs to 15 residues. The germline V and J ends were trimmed by 5 bases and 4 bases, with 17 bases remaining between them. CDR3 in amino acids: CASREGVTIPDTQYF. CDR3 in DNA: TGTGCCAGCAGGGAGGGGGTGACAATTCCAGATACGCAGTATTTT.

The CDR3 loop reads CASSLEGGLTEAFF. The CDR3 region has the DNA TGTGCCAGCAGCTTAGAGGGGGGGCTCACTGAAGCTTTCTTT. This chain joins TRBV7-2 and TRBJ1-1, with a possible D match to TRBD1 (6 bases). Trimming stripped 1 base from V and 4 bases from J, with 10 bases between. Germline V lookup: CDR1 SGHTA, CDR2 FQGNSA. The CDR3 is 14 residues long.

The gene calls are TRBV10-3 and TRBJ2-7, with TRBD1 as a possible D gene (5 bases). With 4 bases removed from V and 1 base from J, the gap between germline ends came to 5 bases. This CDR3 has 12 amino acids. From germline, CDR1 is ENHRY and CDR2 SYGVKD. The CDR3 is CAISGQSYEQYF. Written as DNA, the CDR3 is TGTGCCATCAGTGGACAGTCCTACGAGCAGTACTTC.

The chain is built from TRBV7-8 and TRBJ2-5; D may be TRBD1 (6 bases). Trimming left V 7 bases short and J 2 bases short, with 20 bases between. The CDR3 has 16 residues. Germline CDR1 and CDR2: SGHVS and FQNEAQ. In nucleotides, the CDR3 is TGTGCCAGCACCATGGGGGCGAGACAGGCTCAAGAGACCCAGTACTTC. Protein sequence: CASTMGARQAQETQYF.

The chain is built from TRBV24-1 and TRBJ2-1; 9 nucleotides match TRBD1. Trimming cost V 6 bases and J 6 bases; bases outside gene matches: 5. The CDR3 runs 14 residues. The germline V gene has CDR1 KGHDR and CDR2 SFDVKD. The CDR3 sequence: CATSYPTGGNEQFF. In DNA form, the CDR3 reads TGTGCCACCAGTTACCCGACAGGGGGCAATGAGCAGTTCTTC.

Regarding this clone: At one boundary the junction diverges from the germline segment, which might be a read error. This chain uses TRBV5-1 with TRBJ1-1; no clear D gene. The CDR3 is made up of 13 amino acids. Germline CDR1 and CDR2: SGHRS and YFSETQ. CDR3 in DNA: TGTGCCAGCAGCTTGGAAACGAACACTGAAGCTTTCTTT. This sequence encodes CASSLETNTEAFF.

This rearrangement joins TRBV7-3 to TRBJ1-6, with D perhaps matching TRBD1 (5 bases). The CDR3 has 13 residues. CDR1 is SGHTA, CDR2 FQGTGA, per germline. V shed 2 bases and J shed 10 bases, with 9 bases lying between them. In nucleotides, the CDR3 is TGTGCCAGCAGCTTATTGGGGGGGTCACCCCTCCACTTT. It translates to CASSLLGGSPLHF.

Details on this clone: One end of the junction varies from germline; a read error may be responsible. The V and J genes are TRBV5-1 and TRBJ1-6, with 7 bases aligning to TRBD1. Per the germline V gene, CDR1 is SGHRS and CDR2 is YFSETQ. This CDR3 region has 15 residues. The CDR3 spells CASRLEGAGGSPLHF. The DNA of the CDR3 is TGCGCCAGCAGATTGGAGGGGGCAGGAGGTTCACCCCTCCACTTT.

The V and J genes are TRBV7-2 and TRBJ2-7; no firm D call. CDR1 and CDR2 (germline): SGHTA, FQGNSA. Trimming removed 2 bases from V and 9 bases from J, with 14 bases in between. This CDR3 is 13 amino acids long. This CDR3 reads CASSLFRSVGQYF. CDR3 nucleotides: TGTGCCAGCAGCTTATTTAGGTCGGTCGGGCAGTACTTC. The full variable domain, with the rest looked up from reference TRBV7-2 and TRBJ2-7, is GAGVSQSPSNKVTEKGKDVELRCDPISGHTALYWYRQSLGQGLEFLIYFQGNSAPDKSGLPSDRFSAERTGGSVSTLTIQRTQQEDSAVYLCASSLFRSVGQYFGPGTRLTVT.

The chain recombines TRBV19 with TRBJ2-7, with D perhaps matching TRBD1 or TRBD2 (6 bases each). Germline V gene sequence: CDR1 LNHDA, CDR2 SQIVND (reference sequence). The V and J ends lost 2 bases and 5 bases respectively, with 13 bases between them. CDR3 length: 14 residues. The CDR3 here is CASSIMVGGHEQYF. CDR3 DNA sequence: TGTGCCAGTAGTATAATGGTCGGGGGCCACGAGCAGTACTTC.

DNA for the CDR3: TGTGCCAGCAGTGAAGACAGATCCCTCTATGGCTACACCTTC. Translation gives CASSEDRSLYGYTF. V usage is TRBV6-1 and J usage is TRBJ1-2; no clear D. The germline V gene has CDR1 MNHNS and CDR2 SASEGT. This CDR3 contains 14 residues. Trimming removed 1 base from V and 4 bases from J, with 10 bases in between.

The rearrangement links TRBV7-2 to TRBJ1-5; D may be TRBD1 (5 bases). This CDR3 is built from 14 residues. The V gene's germline CDR1 is SGHTA and CDR2 FQGNSA. The ends were cut back, 4 bases at V and 0 bases at J, with 7 bases in the middle. Here the CDR3 DNA reads TGTGCCAGCAGCTCAGACAGTAGCAATCAGCCCCAGCATTTT. Protein product: CASSSDSSNQPQHF.

The rearrangement joins TRBV19 to TRBJ1-4, with D perhaps TRBD1 (6 bases). Germline V gene lookup returns CDR1 LNHDA and CDR2 SQIVND (reference sequence). This CDR3 has 15 amino acids. Trimming stripped 5 bases from V and 4 bases from J, with 14 bases between. The CDR3 bases are TGTGCCAGTAGTGACGCTGCGGGACATAATGAAAAACTGTTTTTT. This gives the protein CASSDAAGHNEKLFF.

The chain links TRBV19 to TRBJ2-1, with no clear D. This CDR3 is built from 14 residues. V gave up 4 bases and J gave up 11 bases, with 18 bases separating them. CDR1 and CDR2 from the germline V gene are LNHDA and SQIVND (reference sequence). The CDR3 nucleotides read TGTGCCAGTAGTAGGCCGGGTAGGATGGATAAGCAGTTCTTC. Its translation is CASSRPGRMDKQFF.

The V call is TRBV19, the J call TRBJ1-6, with D perhaps TRBD1 (5 bases). V lost 3 bases and J lost 9, with 15 bases in between. In germline, CDR1 is LNHDA, CDR2 SQIVND (reference sequence). This CDR3 has 15 amino acids. CDR3 nucleotides: TGTGCCAGTAGTATCCTAGCGACTGGGGGTTCACCCCTCCACTTT. It is translated as CASSILATGGSPLHF.

V gene TRBV5-1 combines with J gene TRBJ1-3; weak D call: TRBD1 (5 bases). CDR3 length: 15 amino acids. Germline-derived CDR1 and CDR2 are SGHRS and YFSETQ. Trimming stripped 4 bases from V and 1 base from J, with 12 bases between. CDR3 amino acids: CASSAGGFSGNTIYF. CDR3 nucleotides: TGCGCCAGCAGCGCGGGGGGGTTTTCTGGAAACACCATATATTTT.

This chain joins TRBV7-9 and TRBJ2-2; TRBD2 might be the D (6 bases). V was cut by 2 bases and J by 0 bases, with 7 bases left in between. The CDR3 sequence is 15 residues long. Germline V gene sequence: CDR1 SEHNR, CDR2 FQNEAQ (reference sequence). The CDR3 region has the DNA TGTGCCAGCAGCTTACCTAGCGCGAACACCGGGGAGCTGTTTTTT. Translation: CASSLPSANTGELFF.

The chain employs TRBV7-2 and TRBJ1-5; maybe TRBD1 (5 bases). The CDR3 is 15 amino acids. CDR1 is SGHTA and CDR2 is FQGNSA in the germline V gene. Trimming removed 4 bases at V and 0 bases at J, with 10 bases between. The CDR3 loop reads CASSSGTGSNQPQHF. The CDR3 region has the DNA TGTGCCAGCAGCTCAGGGACGGGTAGCAATCAGCCCCAGCATTTT.

This clone was counted a few times. This chain links TRBV6-5 with TRBJ2-6; maybe TRBD2 (5 bases). V lost 6 bases and J lost 0, with 9 bases in between. The germline CDR1 and CDR2 sequences are MNHEY and SVGAGI. The CDR3 contains 15 residues. Written as DNA, the CDR3 is TGTGCCAGCAGACTGGGGAGCTCTGGGGCCAACGTCCTGACTTTC. Encoded protein: CASRLGSSGANVLTF.

J is TRBJ2-2 and V is TRBV19; a possible D gene is TRBD1 (6 bases). Germline CDR1 and CDR2: LNHDA and SQIVND (reference sequence). The CDR3 runs 16 residues. V was trimmed by 5 bases and J by 0 bases, leaving 13 bases between them. This chain's CDR3 is CASSPGRTANTGELFF. The CDR3 bases are TGTGCCAGTAGTCCCGGAAGGACAGCGAACACCGGGGAGCTGTTTTTT.

The rearrangement links TRBV19 to TRBJ2-3; TRBD2 agrees at 11 bases. V was clipped by 5 bases and J by 6 bases; unmatched bases: 7. The length of the CDR3 is 15 residues. Germline CDR1 is LNHDA and CDR2 is SQIVND (reference sequence). As DNA, the CDR3 is TGTGCCAGTAGTCCAATACTAGCGGGAGCGGATACGCAGTATTTT. As protein: CASSPILAGADTQYF.

As to this clone: Compared with germline, one end of the junction differs, possibly owing to a read error. The chain recombines TRBV5-1 with TRBJ2-1; D perhaps matches TRBD1 (6 bases). The germline gives CDR1 SGHRS, CDR2 YFSETQ. There are 14 residues in the CDR3. CDR3 DNA sequence: TGTGCCAGCAGCTTTCCAGGGGCGAACAATGAGCAGTTCTTC. It yields the protein CASSFPGANNEQFF.

Written as DNA, the CDR3 is TGTGCCAGCAGCTTTCTGCTGGTAGCGTCCTACAATGAGCAGTTCTTC. This codes for CASSFLLVASYNEQFF. The chain uses TRBV7-9 and TRBJ2-1, with D possibly TRBD2 on 5 matching bases. The CDR3 is made up of 16 amino acids. Trimming took 3 bases from V and 1 from J, leaving 13 bases between them. Looked up from germline, CDR1 is SEHNR and CDR2 is FQNEAQ (reference sequence).

This chain links TRBV29-1 with TRBJ1-2; weak D call: TRBD1 (5 bases). Germline loops: CDR1 SQVTM, CDR2 ANQGSEA. This CDR3 has 13 residues. V lost 7 bases, J lost 5 bases, and 17 bases lay in between. CDR3: CSADEGRLYGYTF. The CDR3 coding sequence is TGCAGCGCGGACGAGGGGCGGCTATATGGCTACACCTTC.

The chain employs TRBV29-1 and TRBJ2-1; 8 nucleotides match TRBD1. Germline CDR1 SQVTM, CDR2 ANQGSEA. The CDR3 runs to 15 residues. V lost 7 bases, J lost 6 bases, and 14 bases stayed unmatched. CDR3 loop: CSARETGVSGNEQFF. The CDR3 bases are TGCAGCGCCAGAGAGACAGGGGTATCGGGCAATGAGCAGTTCTTC.

The rearrangement links TRBV6-5 to TRBJ2-7; TRBD1 aligns across 7 bases. In germline, CDR1 is MNHEY, CDR2 SVGAGI. The CDR3 length is 15 residues. V lost 7 bases and J lost 0; bases outside the gene matches: 9. The CDR3 region has the DNA TGTGCCAGCACCTTAACAGGGGCTAGCTCCTACGAGCAGTACTTC. Residues: CASTLTGASSYEQYF.

V usage is TRBV2 and J usage is TRBJ2-3; 8 positions agree with TRBD2. This CDR3 is 16 amino acids long. The germline gives CDR1 SNHLY, CDR2 FYNNEI. Trimming removed 5 bases from V and 0 bases from J; junction bases left unmatched: 7. In DNA form, the CDR3 reads TGTGCCAGCAGTTTGGCACTAGCGGACAGCACAGATACGCAGTATTTT. Translated: CASSLALADSTDTQYF.

The genes are TRBV11-2 and TRBJ2-7; 9 bases map to TRBD2. Germline CDR1 reads SGHAT; CDR2 reads FQNNGV. The V gene end was trimmed by 2 bases and the J gene end by 2 bases; junction bases not matched to a gene: 4. This CDR3 region has 15 residues. CDR3 nucleotides: TGTGCCAGCAGCTTACGGGTAGCGGGGGCCTACGAGCAGTACTTC. This encodes CASSLRVAGAYEQYF.

The rearrangement joins TRBV6-2 or TRBV6-3 to TRBJ1-1; tentative D call: TRBD1 (5 bases). The CDR3 covers 17 residues. Germline CDR1 is MNHEY and CDR2 is SVGEGT. V was clipped by 5 bases and J by 0 bases, with 19 bases between them. CDR3 loop: CASSIRSRGPMNTEAFF. CDR3 nucleotides: TGTGCCAGCAGTATACGCTCGAGGGGACCGATGAACACTGAAGCTTTCTTT.

V is TRBV7-9 and J is TRBJ1-1; D is possibly TRBD1 (6 bases). Germline V CDR1 and CDR2: SEHNR, FQNEAQ (reference sequence). Trimming left V 1 base short and J 6 bases short, with 15 bases between. The CDR3 runs 15 residues. CDR3 sequence (DNA): TGTGCCAGCAGCTTAGAGGGGGGCCGAGGGGCTGAAGCTTTCTTT. Amino acids: CASSLEGGRGAEAFF.

The V gene is TRBV7-2, the J gene TRBJ2-2, with D maybe TRBD1 (6 bases). The V gene lost 1 base and the J gene lost 5 bases, with 14 bases spanning the gap. From germline, CDR1 is SGHTA and CDR2 FQGNSA. The CDR3 runs to 16 residues. The CDR3 loop reads CASSLVPTGPTGELFF. CDR3 bases: TGTGCCAGCAGCTTAGTCCCCACAGGGCCGACCGGGGAGCTGTTTTTT.

As to this clone: One end of the junction does not line up with germline, which may come from a read error. The rearrangement joins TRBV5-6 to TRBJ1-1; no firm D call. Germline loops: CDR1 SGHDT, CDR2 YYEEEE. The CDR3 totals 11 residues. CDR3 coding DNA: TGTGCCAGCAGCTTGAACGCTGAAGCTTTCTTT. This codes for CASSLNAEAFF.